This T cell receptor (beta chain) originates from a study of glioma-infiltrating T cells after dendritic cell vaccination. Study-wide findings and caveats: No direct clonality-survival link was found; a diverse polyclonal response may matter.

Time point specified: after dendritic cell vaccination, including at tumor progression/relapse. Blood PBMC samples: pre-vaccination, two weeks post third vaccination, and at tumor progression. Amplification used 60 V beta primers and 13 J beta primers. The data were produced by immunoSEQ multiplex PCR, yet TCRdb's version contains in-frame clones alone and is incomplete. The repertoire includes around 83,000 clones, 75% to 90% of them detected once, and 8.5% sits in the top ten. On this clone itself: The antigen is unknown.

The CDR3 runs 11 residues. Trimming took 5 bases from V and 7 from J; bases not matched to a gene: 4. From germline, CDR1 is SQVTM and CDR2 ANQGSEA. The sequence was obtained from a human donor with glioblastoma. The V gene is TRBV29-1, the J gene TRBJ2-7; 8 bases line up with TRBD1. The input for sequencing was blood, taken after dendritic cell vaccination. CDR3 protein: CSVSDRGEQYF. The CDR3 nucleotides are TGCAGCGTTTCAGACAGGGGTGAGCAGTACTTC.